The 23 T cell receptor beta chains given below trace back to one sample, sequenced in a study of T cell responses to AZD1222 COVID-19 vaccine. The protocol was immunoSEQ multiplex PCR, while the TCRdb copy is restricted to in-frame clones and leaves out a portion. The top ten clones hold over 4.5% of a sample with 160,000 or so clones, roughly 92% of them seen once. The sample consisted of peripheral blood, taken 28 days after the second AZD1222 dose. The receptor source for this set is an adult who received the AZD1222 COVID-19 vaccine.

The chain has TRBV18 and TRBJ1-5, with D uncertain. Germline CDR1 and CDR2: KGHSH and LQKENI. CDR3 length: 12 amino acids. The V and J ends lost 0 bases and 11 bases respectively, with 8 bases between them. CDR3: CASSPPDGAQHF. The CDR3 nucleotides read TGTGCCAGCTCACCACCCGACGGAGCCCAGCATTTT.

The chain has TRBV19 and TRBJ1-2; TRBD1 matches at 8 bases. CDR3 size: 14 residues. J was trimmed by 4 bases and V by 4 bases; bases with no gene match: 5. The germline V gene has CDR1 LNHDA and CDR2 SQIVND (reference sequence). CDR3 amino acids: CASSTRGLVYGYTF. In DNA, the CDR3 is TGTGCCAGTAGTACCAGGGGGCTCGTCTATGGCTACACCTTC.

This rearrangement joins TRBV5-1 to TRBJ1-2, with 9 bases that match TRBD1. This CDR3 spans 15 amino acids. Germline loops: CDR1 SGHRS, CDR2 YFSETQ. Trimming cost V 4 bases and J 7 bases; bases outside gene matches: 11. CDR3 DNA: TGCGCCAGCAGCCCATTGGGGACAGGGTCCCCTGGCTACACCTTC. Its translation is CASSPLGTGSPGYTF.

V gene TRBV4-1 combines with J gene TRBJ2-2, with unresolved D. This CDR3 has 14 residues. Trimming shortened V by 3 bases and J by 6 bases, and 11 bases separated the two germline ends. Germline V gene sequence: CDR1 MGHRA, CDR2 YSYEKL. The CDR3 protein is CASSQETAPGELFF. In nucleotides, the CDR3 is TGCGCCAGCAGCCAGGAGACTGCTCCCGGGGAGCTGTTTTTT.

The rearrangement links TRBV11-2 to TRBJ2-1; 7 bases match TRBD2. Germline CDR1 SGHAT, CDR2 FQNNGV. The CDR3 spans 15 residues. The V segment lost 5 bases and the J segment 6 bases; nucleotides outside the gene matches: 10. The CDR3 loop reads CASSRGAGTANEQFF. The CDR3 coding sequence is TGTGCCAGCAGCCGCGGAGCGGGGACCGCCAATGAGCAGTTCTTC.

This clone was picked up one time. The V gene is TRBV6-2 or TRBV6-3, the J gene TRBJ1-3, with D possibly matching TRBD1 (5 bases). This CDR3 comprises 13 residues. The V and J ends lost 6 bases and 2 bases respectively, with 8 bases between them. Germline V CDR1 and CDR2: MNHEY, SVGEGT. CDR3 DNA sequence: TGTGCCAGCAGCCGGGGACCTGGAAACACCATATATTTT. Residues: CASSRGPGNTIYF.

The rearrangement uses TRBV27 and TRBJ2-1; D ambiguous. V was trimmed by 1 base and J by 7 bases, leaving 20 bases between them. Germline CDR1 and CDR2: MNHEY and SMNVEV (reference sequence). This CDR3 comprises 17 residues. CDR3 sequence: CASSLFAGPYVSNEQFF. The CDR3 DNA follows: TGTGCCAGCAGTTTATTCGCCGGCCCGTATGTGTCTAATGAGCAGTTCTTC.

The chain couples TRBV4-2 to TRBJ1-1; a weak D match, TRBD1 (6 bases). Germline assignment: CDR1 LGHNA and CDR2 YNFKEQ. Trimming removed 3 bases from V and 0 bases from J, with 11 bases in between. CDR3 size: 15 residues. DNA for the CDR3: TGTGCCAGCAGCCACCAACAGGGCATGAACACTGAAGCTTTCTTT. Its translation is CASSHQQGMNTEAFF.

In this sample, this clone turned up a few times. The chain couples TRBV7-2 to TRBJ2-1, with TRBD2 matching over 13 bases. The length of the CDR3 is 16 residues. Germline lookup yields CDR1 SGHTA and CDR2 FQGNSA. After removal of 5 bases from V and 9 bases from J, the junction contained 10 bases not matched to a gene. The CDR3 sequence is CASSARTSGSSSEQFF. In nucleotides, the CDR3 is TGTGCCAGCAGCGCCCGGACTAGCGGGAGTTCCAGTGAGCAGTTCTTC.

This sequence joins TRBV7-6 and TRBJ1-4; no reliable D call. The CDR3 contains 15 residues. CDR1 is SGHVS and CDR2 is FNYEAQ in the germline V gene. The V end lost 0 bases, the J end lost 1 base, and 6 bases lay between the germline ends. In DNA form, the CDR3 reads TGTGCCAGCAGCTTAGCGTGGGGAACTAATGAAAAACTGTTTTTT. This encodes CASSLAWGTNEKLFF. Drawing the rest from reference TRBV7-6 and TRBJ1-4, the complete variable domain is GAGVSQSPRYKVTKRGQDVALRCDPISGHVSLYWYRQALGQGPEFLTYFNYEAQQDKSGLPNDRFSAERPEGSISTLTIQRTEQRDSAMYRCASSLAWGTNEKLFFGSGTQLSVL.

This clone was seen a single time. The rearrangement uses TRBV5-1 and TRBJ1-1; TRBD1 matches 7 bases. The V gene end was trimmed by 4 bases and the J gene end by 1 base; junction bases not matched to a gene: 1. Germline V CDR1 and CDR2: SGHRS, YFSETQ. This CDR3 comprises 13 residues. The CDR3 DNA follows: TGCGCCAGCAGCCAGGGGGGGAACACTGAAGCTTTCTTT. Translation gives CASSQGGNTEAFF.

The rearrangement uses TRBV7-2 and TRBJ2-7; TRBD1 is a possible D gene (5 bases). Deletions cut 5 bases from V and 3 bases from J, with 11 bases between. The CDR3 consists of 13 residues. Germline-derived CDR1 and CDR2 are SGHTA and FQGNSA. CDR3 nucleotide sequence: TGTGCCAGCAGCCCTCATCAGGGCTACGAGCAGTACTTC. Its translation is CASSPHQGYEQYF.

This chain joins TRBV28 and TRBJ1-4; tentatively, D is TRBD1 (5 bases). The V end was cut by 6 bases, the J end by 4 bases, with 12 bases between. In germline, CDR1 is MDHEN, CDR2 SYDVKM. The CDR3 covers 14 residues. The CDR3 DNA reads TGTGCCAGCAGCCCGGACACCCATAATGAAAAACTGTTTTTT. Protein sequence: CASSPDTHNEKLFF. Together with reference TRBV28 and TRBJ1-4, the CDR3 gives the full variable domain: DVKVTQSSRYLVKRTGEKVFLECVQDMDHENMFWYRQDPGLGLRLIYFSYDVKMKEKGDIPEGYSVSREKKERFSLILESASTNQTSMYLCASSPDTHNEKLFFGSGTQLSVL.

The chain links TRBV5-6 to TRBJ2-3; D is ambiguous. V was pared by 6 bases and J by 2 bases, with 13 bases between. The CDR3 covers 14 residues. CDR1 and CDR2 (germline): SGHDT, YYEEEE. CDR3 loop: CASIAATFTDTQYF. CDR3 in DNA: TGTGCCAGCATCGCGGCTACTTTCACAGATACGCAGTATTTT. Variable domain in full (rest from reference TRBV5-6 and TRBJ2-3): DAGVTQSPTHLIKTRGQQVTLRCSPKSGHDTVSWYQQALGQGPQFIFQYYEEEERQRGNFPDRFSGHQFPNYSSELNVNALLLGDSALYLCASIAATFTDTQYFGPGTRLTVL.

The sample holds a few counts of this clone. CDR3 coding DNA: TGTGCCAGCACTATCGCGCCCAGGGACGGGCGGGAGACCCAGTACTTC. Its translation is CASTIAPRDGRETQYF. This sequence joins TRBV5-5 and TRBJ2-5; D tentatively reads TRBD1 or TRBD2 (5 bases each). The germline V and J ends were trimmed by 6 bases and 5 bases, with 23 bases remaining between them. This CDR3 is built from 16 residues. Germline V gives CDR1 SGHKS, CDR2 YYEKEE (reference sequence).

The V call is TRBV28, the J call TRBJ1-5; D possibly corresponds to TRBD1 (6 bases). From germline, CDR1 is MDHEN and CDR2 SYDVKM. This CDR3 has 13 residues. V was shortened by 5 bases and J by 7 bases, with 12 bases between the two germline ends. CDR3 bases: TGTGCCAGCAGTCCCGGGGGCGGGCAGCCCCAGCATTTT. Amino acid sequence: CASSPGGGQPQHF.

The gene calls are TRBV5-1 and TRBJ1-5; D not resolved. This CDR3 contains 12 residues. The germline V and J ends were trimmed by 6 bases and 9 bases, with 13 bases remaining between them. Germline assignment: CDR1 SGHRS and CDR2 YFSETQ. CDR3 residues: CASNGSLSPQHF. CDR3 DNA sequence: TGCGCCAGCAATGGGTCCTTGTCGCCCCAGCATTTT.

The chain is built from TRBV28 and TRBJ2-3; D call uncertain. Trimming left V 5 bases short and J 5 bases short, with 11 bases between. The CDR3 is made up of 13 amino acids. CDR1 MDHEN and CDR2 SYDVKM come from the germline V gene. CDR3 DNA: TGTGCCAGCAGTCCCGCTTCTTTAGATACGCAGTATTTT. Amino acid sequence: CASSPASLDTQYF.

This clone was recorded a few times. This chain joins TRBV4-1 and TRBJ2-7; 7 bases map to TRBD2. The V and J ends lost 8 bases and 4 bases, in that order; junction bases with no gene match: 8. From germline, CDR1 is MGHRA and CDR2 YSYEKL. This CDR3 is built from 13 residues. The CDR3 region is CASRPAGSYEQYF. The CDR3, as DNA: TGCGCCAGCCGCCCAGCGGGATCGTACGAGCAGTACTTC.

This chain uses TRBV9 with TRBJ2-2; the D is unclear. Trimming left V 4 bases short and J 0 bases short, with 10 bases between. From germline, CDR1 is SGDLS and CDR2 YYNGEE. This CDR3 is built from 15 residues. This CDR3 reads CASSPRQSNTGELFF. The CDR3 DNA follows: TGTGCCAGCAGCCCACGACAATCGAACACCGGGGAGCTGTTTTTT.

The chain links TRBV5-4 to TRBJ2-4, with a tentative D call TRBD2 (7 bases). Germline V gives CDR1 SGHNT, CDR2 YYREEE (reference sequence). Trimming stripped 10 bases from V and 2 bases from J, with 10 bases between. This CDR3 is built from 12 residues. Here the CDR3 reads CALGGPKNIQYF. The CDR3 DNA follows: TGTGCCCTCGGGGGGCCCAAAAACATTCAGTACTTC.

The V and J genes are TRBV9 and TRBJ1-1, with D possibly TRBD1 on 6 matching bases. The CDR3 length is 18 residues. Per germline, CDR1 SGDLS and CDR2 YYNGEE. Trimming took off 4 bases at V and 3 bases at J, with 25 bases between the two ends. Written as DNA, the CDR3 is TGTGCCAGCAGCTCCTGGGGCAGGGGCGCAGGGAAGGACACTGAAGCTTTCTTT. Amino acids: CASSSWGRGAGKDTEAFF.

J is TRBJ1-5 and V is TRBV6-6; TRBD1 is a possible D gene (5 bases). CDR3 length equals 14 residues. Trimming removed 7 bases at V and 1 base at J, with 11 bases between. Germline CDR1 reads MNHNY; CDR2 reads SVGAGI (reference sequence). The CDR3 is CASTLGRSNQPQHF. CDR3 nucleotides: TGTGCCAGCACCCTGGGGCGGAGCAATCAGCCCCAGCATTTT.